What follows are 4 T cell receptor beta chains derived from one specimen sequenced in a study of T cell responses to AZD1222 COVID-19 vaccine. Data came from immunoSEQ multiplex PCR; TCRdb stores just in-frame clones and leaves some out. The data contain about 76,000 clones, about three quarters of them seen just once; the ten biggest clones take up approximately 25%. The sequencing here drew on peripheral blood, taken 28 days after the second dose of the MenACWY control vaccine. The receptors were gathered from an adult who received the MenACWY meningococcal vaccine as a control.

This clone was recorded a few times. The chain employs TRBV6-2 or TRBV6-3 and TRBJ2-1, with D perhaps matching TRBD2 (5 bases). The V end was cut by 6 bases, the J end by 8 bases, with 11 bases between. The germline V gene has CDR1 MNHEY and CDR2 SVGEGT. The CDR3 loop spans 12 amino acids. The CDR3 nucleotides read TGTGCCAGCAGCTTAATCGGGGATGAGCAGTTCTTC. Its translation is CASSLIGDEQFF.

This chain links TRBV6-1 with TRBJ1-1, with D unclear. The germline CDR1 and CDR2 sequences are MNHNS and SASEGT. V was clipped by 3 bases and J by 1 base, with 6 bases between them. This CDR3 has 13 residues. Here the CDR3 DNA reads TGTGCCAGCAGTGAGTTAGGGAACACTGAAGCTTTCTTT. Amino acid sequence: CASSELGNTEAFF.

V is TRBV19 and J is TRBJ2-3; 7 bases agree with TRBD1. J lost 0 bases, V lost 5 bases, and 2 bases had no gene match. This CDR3 has 14 amino acids. Germline values: CDR1 LNHDA, CDR2 SQIVND (reference sequence). CDR3 nucleotide sequence: TGTGCCAGTAGTCCGGGACAGAGCACAGATACGCAGTATTTT. Translating gives CASSPGQSTDTQYF.

The J gene is TRBJ2-7, the V gene TRBV19, with 12 nucleotides matching TRBD1. Per the germline V gene, CDR1 is LNHDA and CDR2 is SQIVND (reference sequence). V was pared by 5 bases and J by 5 bases, with 7 bases of the junction left unmatched. The CDR3 runs to 15 residues. The CDR3 DNA is TGTGCCAGTAGTTTGGGACAGGGGGCGCACAACGAGCAGTACTTC. The encoded protein is CASSLGQGAHNEQYF.